Listed here are 5 T cell receptor beta chains from one sample, sequenced in a study of T cell responses to AZD1222 COVID-19 vaccine. Assay: immunoSEQ multiplex PCR; the TCRdb copy retains only in-frame clones and omits some. The repertoire holds 65,000 to 90,000 clones, with approximately 90% as singletons. The sequences come from peripheral blood, collected 28 days after the second AZD1222 dose. The receptors derive from an adult who received the AZD1222 COVID-19 vaccine.

To note about this clone: The junction and the germline gene differ at one end; a read error may be behind it. The chain combines TRBV18 with TRBJ1-4; D unresolved. Germline CDR1 KGHSH, CDR2 LQKENI. The CDR3 runs to 15 residues. CDR3 amino acids: CASAPANRDNEKLFF. As DNA, the CDR3 is TGTGCCAGCGCACCAGCGAACCGGGATAATGAAAAACTGTTTTTT.

The CDR3 DNA sequence: TGTGCCAGCAGTTACTCGGGAGGGAACACTGAAGCTTTCTTT. Its protein is CASSYSGGNTEAFF. J is TRBJ1-1 and V is TRBV6-5; no reliable D call. V was shortened by 0 bases and J by 1 base, with 6 bases between the two germline ends. This CDR3 spans 14 amino acids. In germline, CDR1 is MNHEY, CDR2 SVGAGI.

Written as DNA, the CDR3 is TGTGCCAGCTCACCTAGGGAGCTTAGCACAGATACGCAGTATTTT. Translated: CASSPRELSTDTQYF. The V and J genes are TRBV18 and TRBJ2-3; possible D gene TRBD2, 5 bases. V was trimmed by 3 bases and J by 0 bases, leaving 10 bases between them. Germline V CDR1 and CDR2: KGHSH, LQKENI. The CDR3 is 15 amino acids. The full variable domain, with the rest looked up from reference TRBV18 and TRBJ2-3, is NAGVMQNPRHLVRRRGQEARLRCSPMKGHSHVYWYRQLPEEGLKFMVYLQKENIIDESGMPKERFSAEFPKEGPSILRIQQVVRGDSAAYFCASSPRELSTDTQYFGPGTRLTVL.

This rearrangement joins TRBV10-3 to TRBJ2-2, with 9 bases fitting TRBD2. The ends lost 6 bases at V and 3 bases at J; junction bases unmatched: 11. The CDR3 loop spans 17 amino acids. The germline V gene has CDR1 ENHRY and CDR2 SYGVKD. CDR3 loop: CAIRPSGARGDTGELFF. Here the CDR3 DNA reads TGTGCCATCAGGCCTAGCGGGGCGAGAGGGGACACCGGGGAGCTGTTTTTT.

This chain connects TRBV19 to TRBJ2-1; either TRBD1 or TRBD2 may fit D (5 bases each). This CDR3 has 14 residues. Looked up from germline, CDR1 is LNHDA and CDR2 is SQIVND (reference sequence). V was cut by 6 bases and J by 6 bases, with 15 bases left in between. CDR3: CASSGTIMVNEQFF. The DNA of the CDR3 is TGTGCCAGTAGCGGGACGATCATGGTCAATGAGCAGTTCTTC.